The rows below give T cell receptor beta chains drawn from one sample of a study of prognosis after radiotherapy for stage I lung cancer. MiXCR was run by TCRdb on the multiplex PCR reads, yielding one entry per CDR3 protein. The sample comprises roughly 16,000 distinct CDR3 sequences, 30% to 40% of which are singletons, and approximately 23% rests with the top ten. The sequences come from PBMCs, collected before or after stereotactic body radiation therapy (not recorded which). These receptors were collected from a donor of 50 years or more with non-small cell lung cancer. Both conserved end residues are part of each CDR3. D genes are given only for firm matches. Clone size is shown for a subset of rows, as once, few, many or a class of expanded clone.

clone size: many
J gene: TRBJ2-3
V gene: TRBV28
D gene: -
CDR3 protein: CASSLFPDTQYF
CDR3 DNA: TGTGCCAGCAGTTTATTCCCAGATACGCAGTATTTT

clone size: many
J gene: TRBJ2-2
V gene: TRBV19
D gene: TRBD1
CDR3 protein: CASTLAGTGLLGGELFF
CDR3 DNA: TGTGCCAGTACTTTGGCCGGGACAGGGTTATTAGGCGGGGAGCTGTTTTTT

clone size: many
J gene: TRBJ1-5
V gene: TRBV20-1
D gene: -
CDR3 protein: CSARDRKRDQPQHF
CDR3 DNA: TGCAGTGCCCGAGACAGGAAGCGAGATCAGCCCCAGCATTTT

clone size: large
J gene: TRBJ2-1
V gene: TRBV6-1
D gene: TRBD2
CDR3 protein: CASSILAGVQNEQFF
CDR3 DNA: TGTGCCAGCAGTATACTAGCGGGAGTCCAAAATGAGCAGTTCTTC

clone size: -
J gene: TRBJ2-7
V gene: TRBV7-2
D gene: -
CDR3 protein: CASRQTGEGGYEQYF
CDR3 DNA: TGTGCCAGCAGACAAACCGGGGAAGGGGGCTACGAGCAGTACTTC

clone size: many
J gene: TRBJ2-2
V gene: TRBV30
D gene: -
CDR3 protein: CAWTKYGELFF
CDR3 DNA: TGTGCCTGGACCAAATACGGGGAGCTGTTTTTT

clone size: -
J gene: TRBJ2-1
V gene: TRBV20-1
D gene: -
CDR3 protein: CSAVSSCRMYEQFF
CDR3 DNA: TGCAGCGCAGTAAGCAGCTGTAGGATGTATGAGCAGTTCTTC

clone size: -
J gene: TRBJ2-5
V gene: TRBV11-2
D gene: TRBD2
CDR3 protein: CASSPRLAGRETQYF
CDR3 DNA: TGTGCCAGCAGCCCGAGACTAGCGGGACGGGAGACCCAGTACTTC

clone size: -
J gene: TRBJ1-5
V gene: TRBV10-3
D gene: TRBD1
CDR3 protein: CAISGPQGVNQPQHF
CDR3 DNA: TGTGCCATCAGTGGACCACAGGGGGTCAATCAGCCCCAGCATTTT

clone size: many
J gene: TRBJ1-1
V gene: TRBV12-3/TRBV12-4
D gene: -
CDR3 protein: CASSLTLGNTEAFF
CDR3 DNA: TGTGCCAGCAGTTTGACACTGGGGAACACTGAAGCTTTCTTT

clone size: many
J gene: TRBJ1-1
V gene: TRBV3-1
D gene: -
CDR3 protein: CASSHPGVNTEAFF
CDR3 DNA: TGTGCCAGCAGCCACCCAGGGGTGAACACTGAAGCTTTCTTT

clone size: medium-sized
J gene: TRBJ1-2
V gene: TRBV5-1
D gene: -
CDR3 protein: CASSPTGGNYGYTF
CDR3 DNA: TGTGCCAGCAGCCCCACAGGCGGAAACTATGGCTACACCTTC

clone size: many
J gene: TRBJ2-7
V gene: TRBV6-1
D gene: TRBD1
CDR3 protein: CASSEPPDRGTYEQYF
CDR3 DNA: TGTGCCAGCAGCGAACCACCCGACAGGGGGACCTACGAGCAGTACTTC

clone size: many
J gene: TRBJ1-1
V gene: TRBV5-5
D gene: -
CDR3 protein: CASSLAWGNTEAFF
CDR3 DNA: TGTGCCAGCAGCTTGGCTTGGGGGAACACTGAAGCTTTCTTT

clone size: many
J gene: TRBJ1-6
V gene: TRBV10-2
D gene: TRBD1
CDR3 protein: CASSEMTGDSSPLHF
CDR3 DNA: TGCGCCAGCAGTGAAATGACAGGGGATTCCTCACCCCTCCACTTT

clone size: once
J gene: TRBJ1-5
V gene: TRBV13
D gene: -
CDR3 protein: CASSLDLGQPQHF
CDR3 DNA: TGTGCCAGCAGCTTAGATTTGGGCCAGCCCCAGCATTTT

clone size: many
J gene: TRBJ1-5
V gene: TRBV5-6
D gene: -
CDR3 protein: CASSLNRAPGFRQPQHF
CDR3 DNA: TGTGCCAGCAGCTTGAATCGGGCCCCAGGTTTTCGTCAGCCCCAGCATTTT

clone size: many
J gene: TRBJ1-2
V gene: TRBV2
D gene: -
CDR3 protein: CASSRELELGGYTF
CDR3 DNA: TGTGCCAGCAGTAGAGAGTTGGAGTTGGGTGGCTACACCTTC

clone size: many
J gene: TRBJ2-3
V gene: TRBV19
D gene: TRBD1
CDR3 protein: CASSKRQGSSTDTQYF
CDR3 DNA: TGTGCCAGTAGTAAACGACAGGGAAGTAGTACAGATACGCAGTATTTT

clone size: many
J gene: TRBJ1-1
V gene: TRBV7-9
D gene: -
CDR3 protein: CASSSQAVNTEALF
CDR3 DNA: TGTGCCAGCAGCTCCCAGGCGGTGAACACTGAAGCTCTCTTT